Listed below are T cell receptor beta chains from one sample, sequenced in a study of blood T cell repertoires in COVID-19. Libraries were prepared by immunoSEQ multiplex PCR; TCRdb keeps only in-frame clonotypes and omits some of them. The table includes more than 250,000 clones, roughly nine tenths detected once. Sequencing was carried out using peripheral blood. Source of these receptors: a man aged 18 to 35 who had recovered from COVID-19. The CDR3 runs from the conserved cysteine through the conserved F or W. The order of the fields is V gene, J gene, CDR3 protein.

TRBV7-6	TRBJ2-2	CASSSILTNTGELFF
TRBV5-4	TRBJ1-1	CASRRGFTEAFF
TRBV3-1/TRBV3-2	TRBJ1-1	CASSPTGGPEAFF
TRBV27	TRBJ1-1	CASSFYESRQAFF
TRBV3-1/TRBV3-2	TRBJ1-5	CASSQEGLGQGVGRHQPQHF
TRBV6-5	TRBJ1-4	CASSFRANEKLFF
TRBV27	TRBJ1-5	CASSPTPGQGHRPQHF
TRBV10-3	TRBJ1-2	CAISESDNLYPYGYTF
TRBV27	TRBJ2-1	CASRPSGGANEQFF
TRBV6-2/TRBV6-3	TRBJ2-7	CASSYPGGGYEQYF
TRBV9	TRBJ2-1	CASSPDYAYNEQFF
TRBV30	TRBJ1-6	CAWNWSGSPLHF
TRBV19	TRBJ1-2	CASSIERAGGRDYGYTF
TRBV7-8	TRBJ1-4	CASSLGTGTEEKLFF
TRBV27	TRBJ1-1	CASSVSKTTEAFF
TRBV5-5	TRBJ2-6	CASSLGTPAALSGANVLTF
TRBV5-1	TRBJ2-2	CASSSPGQGIAGGELFF
TRBV7-8	TRBJ2-6	CASSSRTGQGGSGANVLTF
TRBV11-2	TRBJ2-3	CASSPGLASTDTQYF
TRBV5-1	TRBJ1-2	CASSLDGDGYTF
TRBV5-1	TRBJ2-7	CASSLGGSGNEQYF
TRBV11-2	TRBJ1-2	CASSLDGPRPYGYTF
TRBV21-1	TRBJ2-7	CASNHSAGASEQYF